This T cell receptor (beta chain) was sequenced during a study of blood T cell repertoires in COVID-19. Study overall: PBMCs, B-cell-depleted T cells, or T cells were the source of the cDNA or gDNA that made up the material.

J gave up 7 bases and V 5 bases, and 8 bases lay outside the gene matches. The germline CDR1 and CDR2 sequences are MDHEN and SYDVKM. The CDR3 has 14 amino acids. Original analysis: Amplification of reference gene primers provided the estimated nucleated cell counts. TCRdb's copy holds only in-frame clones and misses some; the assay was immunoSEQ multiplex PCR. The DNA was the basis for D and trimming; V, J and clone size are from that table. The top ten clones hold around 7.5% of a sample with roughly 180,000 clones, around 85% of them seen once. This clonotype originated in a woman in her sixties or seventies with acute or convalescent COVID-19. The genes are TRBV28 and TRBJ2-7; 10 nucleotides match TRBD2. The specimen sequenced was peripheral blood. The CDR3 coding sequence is TGTGCCAGCAGTCCTGCTAGCGGGAGAGGTGAGCAGTACTTC. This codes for CASSPASGRGEQYF.